This entry features one T cell receptor beta chain sequence. Its specificity is unknown. The sample originates from a study of Ad26.COV2.S vaccination and SARS-CoV-2 variants. At the level of the study: Sample donor was a member of the COV1001 Ad26.COV2.S trial arm. Intramuscular Ad26.COV2.S at 5x10^10 or 1x10^11 viral particles. Study observations and caveats: Total T cell responses, in the TCR breadth and depth analyses, may have been underestimated. After vaccination, substantial breadth of spike-specific CD8+ and CD4+ responses was reported.

The data were produced by immunoSEQ multiplex PCR, yet TCRdb's version contains in-frame clones alone and is incomplete. The profile shows some 340,000 clones, around 85% of them singletons. The CDR3 length is 11 residues. V was trimmed by 8 bases and J by 2 bases, leaving 5 bases between them. Looked up from germline, CDR1 is SNHLY and CDR2 is FYNNEI. Treatment reported: around 19 received Ad26.COV2.S at low or high dose, single or two shots; 5 received placebo; per-sample allocation not given. Each sample was drawn 63 days after the first injection (of vaccine or placebo). The sample consisted of peripheral blood, taken in a trial of Ad26.COV2.S vaccine versus placebo. This chain uses TRBV2 with TRBJ2-3; no definite D call. This clonotype was sampled from a person aged 18 to 65 who received the Ad26.COV2.S COVID-19 vaccine or a placebo. CDR3 in amino acids: CASAYTDTQYF. The CDR3 DNA reads as TGTGCCAGCGCCTACACAGATACGCAGTATTTT.